These 15 T cell receptor beta chains were all obtained from the same sample, sequenced in a study of blood T cell repertoires in COVID-19. This table comes from immunoSEQ multiplex PCR, and its TCRdb copy is limited to in-frame clones, with some not included. The sample has 200,000 to 250,000 clones, 82% seen once. The sequencing sample was made of PBMCs or T cells enriched from blood (not recorded which). All receptors come from a woman in her fifties or sixties who had recovered from COVID-19.

Comment on this clone: The same CDR3 is also encoded by other DNA sequences in this sample. The chain carries TRBV5-1 and TRBJ2-3; a possible D gene is TRBD1 (5 bases). V gave up 0 bases and J gave up 1 base, with 9 bases separating them. The CDR3 loop spans 15 amino acids. Germline values: CDR1 SGHRS, CDR2 YFSETQ. The CDR3 here is CASSLGQGGTDTQYF. CDR3 nucleotide sequence: TGCGCCAGCAGCTTGGGGCAGGGTGGCACAGATACGCAGTATTTT. The variable domain in full, completed from reference TRBV5-1 and TRBJ2-3, reads KAGVTQTPRYLIKTRGQQVTLSCSPISGHRSVSWYQQTPGQGLQFLFEYFSETQRNKGNFPGRFSGRQFSNSRSEMNVSTLELGDSALYLCASSLGQGGTDTQYFGPGTRLTVL.

This clone showed up just a few times. This chain links TRBV10-2 with TRBJ2-5; D is undetermined. Looked up from germline, CDR1 is WSHSY and CDR2 is SAAADI. CDR3 length: 11 residues. Trimming took 7 bases from V and 4 from J, leaving 7 bases between them. The chain's CDR3 is CASMARETQYF. DNA of the CDR3: TGCGCCAGCATGGCCCGAGAGACCCAGTACTTC.

This clone occurred a few times. V usage is TRBV7-2 and J usage is TRBJ1-1; D may be TRBD1 (6 bases). The CDR3 totals 16 residues. Germline assignment: CDR1 SGHTA and CDR2 FQGNSA. Trimming took 3 bases from V and 1 from J, leaving 15 bases between them. CDR3 sequence reads: CASSLGGGEANTEAFF. The DNA of the CDR3 is TGTGCCAGCAGCTTGGGAGGGGGAGAGGCGAACACTGAAGCTTTCTTT.

The chain carries TRBV21-1 and TRBJ1-6. TRBV21-1 has pseudogene status. This CDR3 spans 22 amino acids. The CDR3 DNA is TGTGCCAGCAGCGCCTGGGGAGGGTCGGGACCGAGGGAGGATTTATATAATTCACCCCTCCACTTT. This codes for CASSAWGGSGPREDLYNSPLHF.

The V and J genes are TRBV5-1 and TRBJ1-3; D is unresolved. The germline gives CDR1 SGHRS, CDR2 YFSETQ. The CDR3 runs to 11 residues. V was shortened by 6 bases and J by 4 bases, with 5 bases between the two germline ends. The CDR3 loop is CASNGGNTIYF. CDR3 nucleotides: TGCGCCAGCAACGGGGGAAACACCATATATTTT.

This rearrangement joins TRBV10-2 to TRBJ1-2; D remains ambiguous. V was shortened by 0 bases and J by 3 bases, with 11 bases between the two germline ends. This CDR3 contains 15 residues. From germline, CDR1 is WSHSY and CDR2 SAAADI. For the CDR3, the DNA is TGCGCCAGCAGTGAGTCGCAACAGATTTACTATGGCTACACCTTC. Translating it yields CASSESQQIYYGYTF.

The rearrangement uses TRBV27 and TRBJ2-4, with 8 bases that match TRBD1. Germline assignment: CDR1 MNHEY and CDR2 SMNVEV (reference sequence). J gave up 0 bases and V 7 bases, and 5 bases lay outside the gene matches. The CDR3 length is 15 residues. The CDR3, as DNA: TGTGCCAGCACCGACAGGGGCTTAGCCAAAAACATTCAGTACTTC. As protein: CASTDRGLAKNIQYF.

The chain links TRBV5-1 to TRBJ1-3; no clear D gene. V was shortened by 1 base and J by 11 bases, with 13 bases between the two germline ends. CDR3 length equals 13 residues. The V gene's germline CDR1 is SGHRS and CDR2 YFSETQ. This chain's CDR3 is CASSLSTDRPIYF. The CDR3 DNA follows: TGCGCCAGCAGCTTGAGCACAGACCGTCCCATATATTTT.

As regards this clone: At one of its ends the junction is not consistent with the germline gene, which may arise from a read error. The V gene is TRBV6-1, the J gene TRBJ2-1; 7 bases map to TRBD1. Germline CDR1 MNHNS, CDR2 SASEGT. The CDR3 has 12 amino acids. CDR3 nucleotide sequence: TGTGCCAGCAGTGATGAAGGGGACAGACCGATCTTC. Amino acids: CASSDEGDRPIF.

The chain links TRBV5-1 to TRBJ1-2; no firm D call. There are 13 residues in the CDR3. Trimming stripped 4 bases from V and 8 bases from J, with 15 bases between. Looked up from germline, CDR1 is SGHRS and CDR2 is YFSETQ. CDR3 sequence reads: CASSPADFYGYTF. The CDR3 DNA sequence: TGCGCCAGCAGCCCCGCTGACTTTTACGGCTACACCTTC.

The chain carries TRBV11-3 and TRBJ1-6; the D is unclear. The V end lost 1 base, the J end lost 7 bases, and 11 bases lay between the germline ends. The CDR3 totals 15 residues. Germline V gives CDR1 SGHNT, CDR2 YENEEA. The DNA of the CDR3 is TGTGCCAGCAGCTTAGGCGGGCCAACCAATTCACCCCTCCACTTT. Translating it yields CASSLGGPTNSPLHF.

This clone came up a few times. J is TRBJ2-7 and V is TRBV2, with D uncertain. V lost 8 bases and J 3 bases, leaving 14 bases between the germline ends. The CDR3 loop spans 13 amino acids. Germline-derived CDR1 and CDR2 are SNHLY and FYNNEI. The CDR3 here is CASARLTNYEQYF. CDR3 DNA sequence: TGTGCCAGCGCCCGACTCACCAACTACGAGCAGTACTTC.

The chain joins TRBV19 to TRBJ1-5; D is uncertain. Trimming cost V 3 bases and J 1 base, with 7 bases left between them. Germline V gene lookup returns CDR1 LNHDA and CDR2 SQIVND (reference sequence). This CDR3 spans 14 amino acids. This chain's CDR3 is CASSMAGSNQPQHF. The CDR3 DNA follows: TGTGCCAGTAGTATGGCGGGAAGCAATCAGCCCCAGCATTTT.

The chain employs TRBV5-1 and TRBJ2-1; TRBD2 aligns across 12 bases. The germline V gene has CDR1 SGHRS and CDR2 YFSETQ. The CDR3 length is 18 residues. Losses at the gene ends were 0 bases for V and 1 base for J; bases not matched to a gene: 5. Here the CDR3 DNA reads TGCGCCAGCAGCTTGGTAGCTAGCGGGAGGGGTTCCTACAATGAGCAGTTCTTC. Its translation is CASSLVASGRGSYNEQFF.

The gene calls are TRBV6-5 and TRBJ1-1; D is uncertain. Trimming shortened V by 0 bases and J by 4 bases, and 12 bases separated the two germline ends. This CDR3 has 15 amino acids. From germline, CDR1 is MNHEY and CDR2 SVGAGI. The CDR3 DNA reads as TGTGCCAGCAGTTACTCCACTGAAGGGAGCACTGAAGCTTTCTTT. Protein: CASSYSTEGSTEAFF.